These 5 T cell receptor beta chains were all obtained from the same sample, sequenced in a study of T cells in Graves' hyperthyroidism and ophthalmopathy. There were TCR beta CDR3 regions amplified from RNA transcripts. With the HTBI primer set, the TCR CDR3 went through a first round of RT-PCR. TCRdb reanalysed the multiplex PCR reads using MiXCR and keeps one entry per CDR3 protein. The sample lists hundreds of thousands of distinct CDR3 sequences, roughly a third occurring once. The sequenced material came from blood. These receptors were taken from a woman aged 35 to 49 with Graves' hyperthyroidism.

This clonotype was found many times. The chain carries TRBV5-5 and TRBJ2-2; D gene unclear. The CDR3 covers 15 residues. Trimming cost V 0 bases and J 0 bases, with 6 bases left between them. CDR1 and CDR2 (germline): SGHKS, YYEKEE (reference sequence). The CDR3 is CASSLAPTNTGELFF. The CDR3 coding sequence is TGTGCCAGCAGCTTGGCCCCGACGAACACCGGGGAGCTGTTTTTT.

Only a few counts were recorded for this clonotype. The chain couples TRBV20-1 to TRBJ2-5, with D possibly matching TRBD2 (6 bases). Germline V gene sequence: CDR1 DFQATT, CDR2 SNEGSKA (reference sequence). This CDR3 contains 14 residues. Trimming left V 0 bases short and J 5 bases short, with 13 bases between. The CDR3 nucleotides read TGCAGTGCTAGAGATCGCGGGGTAGTGGAGACCCAGTACTTC. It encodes CSARDRGVVETQYF.

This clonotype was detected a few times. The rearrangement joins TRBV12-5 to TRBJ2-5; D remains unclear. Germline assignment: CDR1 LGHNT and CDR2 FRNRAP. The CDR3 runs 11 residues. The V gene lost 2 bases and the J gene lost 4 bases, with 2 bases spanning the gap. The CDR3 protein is CASGLTETQYF. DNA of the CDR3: TGTGCTAGTGGTTTGACAGAGACCCAGTACTTC.

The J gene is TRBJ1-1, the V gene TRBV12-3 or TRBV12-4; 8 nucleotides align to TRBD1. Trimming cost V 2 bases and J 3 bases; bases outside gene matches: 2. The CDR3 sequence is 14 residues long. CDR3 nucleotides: TGTGCCAGCAGTTTACAGGGGGCTGACACTGAAGCTTTCTTT. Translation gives CASSLQGADTEAFF.

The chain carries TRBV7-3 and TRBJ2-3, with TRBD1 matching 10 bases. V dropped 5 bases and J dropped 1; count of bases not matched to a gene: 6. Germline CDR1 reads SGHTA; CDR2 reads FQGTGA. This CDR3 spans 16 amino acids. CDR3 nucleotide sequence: TGTGCCAGCAGCGCGGGACAGGGGTTGCGCACAGATACGCAGTATTTT. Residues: CASSAGQGLRTDTQYF.